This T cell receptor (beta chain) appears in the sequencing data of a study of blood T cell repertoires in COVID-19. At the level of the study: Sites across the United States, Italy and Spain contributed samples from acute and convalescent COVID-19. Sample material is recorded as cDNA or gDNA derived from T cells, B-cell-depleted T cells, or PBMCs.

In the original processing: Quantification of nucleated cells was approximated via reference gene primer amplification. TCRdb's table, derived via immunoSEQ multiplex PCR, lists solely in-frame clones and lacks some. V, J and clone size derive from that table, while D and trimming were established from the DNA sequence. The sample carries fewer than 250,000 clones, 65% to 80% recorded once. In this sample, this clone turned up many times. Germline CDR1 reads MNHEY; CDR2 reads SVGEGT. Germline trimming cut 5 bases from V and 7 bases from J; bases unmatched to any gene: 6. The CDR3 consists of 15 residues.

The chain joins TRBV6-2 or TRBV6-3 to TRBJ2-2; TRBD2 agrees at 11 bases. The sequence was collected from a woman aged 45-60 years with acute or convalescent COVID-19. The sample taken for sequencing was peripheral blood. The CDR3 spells CASSLASGRIGELFF. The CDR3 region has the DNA TGTGCCAGCAGTCTGGCTAGCGGGAGGATCGGGGAGCTGTTTTTT.